These 32 T cell receptor beta chains were all obtained from the same sample, sequenced in a study of CD4+ T cells in melanoma. The table came from immunoSEQ multiplex PCR; TCRdb's copy has only in-frame clones and leaves some out. The sample lists fewer than 150,000 clones, 92% occurring once. These receptors were taken from a human donor with melanoma.

The chain links TRBV19 to TRBJ2-5; D is ambiguous. Germline CDR1 reads LNHDA; CDR2 reads SQIVND (reference sequence). V shed 1 base and J shed 4 bases, with 7 bases lying between them. CDR3 length equals 13 residues. DNA for the CDR3: TGTGCCAGTAGTATAGTAGGTGGAGAGACCCAGTACTTC. Amino acids: CASSIVGGETQYF.

J is TRBJ2-5 and V is TRBV6-4; D uncertain. The CDR3 runs to 12 residues. V was pared by 4 bases and J by 6 bases, with 9 bases between. In germline, CDR1 is MRHNA, CDR2 SNTAGT. The CDR3: CASSASRQTQYF. CDR3 DNA: TGTGCCAGCAGTGCCTCCCGCCAGACCCAGTACTTC.

This clone was seen once. The chain recombines TRBV10-3 with TRBJ1-2; tentative D call: TRBD1 (5 bases). Trimming removed 0 bases at V and 5 bases at J, with 10 bases between. The CDR3 sequence is 14 residues long. The V gene's germline CDR1 is ENHRY and CDR2 SYGVKD. CDR3 region: CAISESRGAYGYTF. The CDR3 DNA follows: TGTGCCATCAGTGAGTCGCGGGGCGCATATGGCTACACCTTC.

The rearrangement uses TRBV5-1 and TRBJ1-4; 10 bases agree with TRBD1. This CDR3 comprises 16 residues. J was trimmed by 4 bases and V by 4 bases; bases with no gene match: 7. The germline V gene encodes CDR1 SGHRS and CDR2 YFSETQ. CDR3 residues: CASSRTTGGDNEKLFF. As DNA, the CDR3 is TGCGCCAGCAGCAGAACGACAGGGGGCGATAATGAAAAACTGTTTTTT.

V gene TRBV7-9 combines with J gene TRBJ1-2; 8 bases are a match to TRBD1. The V gene's germline CDR1 is SEHNR and CDR2 FQNEAQ (reference sequence). CDR3 length: 16 residues. The V gene end was trimmed by 1 base and the J gene end by 6 bases; junction bases not matched to a gene: 10. The CDR3 is CASSLGRVTGADGYTF. For the CDR3, the DNA is TGTGCCAGCAGCTTAGGTCGAGTGACAGGGGCGGATGGCTACACCTTC. The complete variable domain, with remaining parts taken from reference TRBV7-9 and TRBJ1-2, reads DTGVSQNPRHKITKRGQNVTFRCDPISEHNRLYWYRQTLGQGPEFLTYFQNEAQLEKSRLLSDRFSAERPKGSFSTLEIQRTEQGDSAMYLCASSLGRVTGADGYTFGSGTRLTVV.

The V gene is TRBV28, the J gene TRBJ1-4; the D is unclear. Trimming took 8 bases from V and 5 from J, leaving 15 bases between them. The CDR3 length is 14 residues. Per germline, CDR1 MDHEN and CDR2 SYDVKM. The CDR3 coding sequence is TGTGCCAGCGGCTCTCCGGGTAAAAATGAAAAACTGTTTTTT. Translating it yields CASGSPGKNEKLFF.

The CDR3 protein is CASSLQGQETREQYF. Here the CDR3 DNA reads TGTGCCAGCAGCCTCCAGGGACAAGAAACGCGCGAGCAGTACTTC. V gene TRBV4-2 combines with J gene TRBJ2-7, with a weak D call TRBD1 (6 bases). The V and J ends lost 4 bases and 6 bases respectively, with 19 bases between them. Germline V lookup: CDR1 LGHNA, CDR2 YNFKEQ. This CDR3 has 15 amino acids.

This chain links TRBV19 with TRBJ2-6; D is unresolved. Trimming took 1 base from V and 2 from J, leaving 18 bases between them. The CDR3 has 19 residues. CDR1 and CDR2 (germline): LNHDA, SQIVND (reference sequence). This CDR3 reads CASSIGMGRISPGANVLTF. The CDR3 bases are TGTGCCAGTAGTATAGGAATGGGCAGGATTAGCCCTGGGGCCAACGTCCTGACTTTC.

The J gene is TRBJ2-5, the V gene TRBV7-2; perhaps TRBD1 as D (6 bases). The assigned J gene may be wrong: the sequence end matches TRBJ2-7 better. This CDR3 region has 14 residues. Germline V CDR1 and CDR2: SGHTA, FQGNSA. This chain's CDR3 is CASSDRDNSYEQYF. CDR3 coding DNA: TGTGCCAGCAGCGACCGGGACAACTCCTACGAGCAGTACTTC.

This chain links TRBV19 with TRBJ1-4; D is undetermined. Trimming stripped 1 base from V and 8 bases from J, with 8 bases between. This CDR3 contains 13 residues. Germline V gives CDR1 LNHDA, CDR2 SQIVND (reference sequence). Written as DNA, the CDR3 is TGTGCCAGTAGTATAGGATTCGACGAAAAACTGTTTTTT. This gives the protein CASSIGFDEKLFF.

The chain recombines TRBV11-2 with TRBJ2-7, with TRBD2 matching 11 bases. J was trimmed by 0 bases and V by 5 bases; bases with no gene match: 6. CDR1 and CDR2 from the germline V gene are SGHAT and FQNNGV. The CDR3 consists of 16 residues. The chain's CDR3 is CASSTGTSGFSYEQYF. The CDR3, as DNA: TGTGCCAGCAGCACCGGGACTAGCGGTTTCTCCTACGAGCAGTACTTC.

The chain combines TRBV5-1 with TRBJ1-1; D might be TRBD1 (6 bases). V shed 4 bases and J shed 1 base, with 14 bases lying between them. CDR1 is SGHRS and CDR2 is YFSETQ in the germline V gene. The CDR3 covers 15 residues. This CDR3 is CASSQTGTPNTEAFF. The CDR3 DNA is TGCGCCAGCAGCCAAACCGGGACACCGAACACTGAAGCTTTCTTT. The complete variable domain, with remaining parts taken from reference TRBV5-1 and TRBJ1-1, reads KAGVTQTPRYLIKTRGQQVTLSCSPISGHRSVSWYQQTPGQGLQFLFEYFSETQRNKGNFPGRFSGRQFSNSRSEMNVSTLELGDSALYLCASSQTGTPNTEAFFGQGTRLTVV.

As concerns this clone: One end of the junction fails to match germline, which may point to a read error. The V gene is TRBV7-6, the J gene TRBJ2-7, with 11 nucleotides matching TRBD2. Germline assignment: CDR1 SGHVS and CDR2 FNYEAQ. This CDR3 is built from 13 residues. The CDR3 nucleotides are TGTGCCAGCAGCTTAGTCATGCGGGGACTAGCGGTATTC. Protein product: CASSLVMRGLAVF.

V and J are TRBV14 and TRBJ2-7; possibly TRBD2 for D (5 bases). There are 14 residues in the CDR3. Trimming shortened V by 2 bases and J by 7 bases, and 15 bases separated the two germline ends. CDR1 and CDR2 from the germline V gene are SGHDN and FVKESK. The DNA for the CDR3 is TGTGCCAGCAGCCAAATAGACAACCCGGGGGAGCAGTACTTC. Translated, it gives CASSQIDNPGEQYF.

The chain has TRBV5-6 and TRBJ1-5, with D unresolved. Germline lookup yields CDR1 SGHDT and CDR2 YYEEEE. This CDR3 contains 12 residues. Trimming shortened V by 7 bases and J by 6 bases, and 11 bases separated the two germline ends. As DNA, the CDR3 is TGTGCCAGCGGCCGCCCAGGTCAGCCCCAGCATTTT. Protein: CASGRPGQPQHF.

The chain recombines TRBV18 with TRBJ1-5; no clear D. The CDR3 runs to 15 residues. The ends were cut back, 0 bases at V and 2 bases at J, with 8 bases in the middle. Per germline, CDR1 KGHSH and CDR2 LQKENI. CDR3 DNA: TGTGCCAGCTCACCACCGGGAACGGGCAATCAGCCCCAGCATTTT. Translation gives CASSPPGTGNQPQHF.

This sequence joins TRBV7-8 and TRBJ2-7; 7 bases fit TRBD1. Germline loops: CDR1 SGHVS, CDR2 FQNEAQ. The J segment lost 6 bases and the V segment lost 6 bases, leaving 5 bases of the junction unmatched. CDR3 length equals 12 residues. In DNA, the CDR3 is TGTGCCAGCAGGGGGGACAGCATCGAGCAGTACTTC. Protein product: CASRGDSIEQYF.

This rearrangement joins TRBV5-5 to TRBJ2-2, with D uncertain. The CDR3 has 17 amino acids. The germline CDR1 and CDR2 sequences are SGHKS and YYEKEE (reference sequence). V was shortened by 1 base and J by 5 bases, with 18 bases between the two germline ends. CDR3 region: CASSLSGRTSGTGELFF. As DNA, the CDR3 is TGTGCCAGCAGCTTGTCGGGCAGGACCTCCGGGACCGGGGAGCTGTTTTTT.

V gene TRBV7-3 combines with J gene TRBJ2-5, with 8 nucleotides matching TRBD1. Trimming took 4 bases from V and 2 from J; bases not matched to a gene: 9. The CDR3 length is 16 residues. Germline V gene data show CDR1 as SGHTA and CDR2 as FQGTGA. The CDR3 loop reads CASSWTGQGGQETQYF. DNA of the CDR3: TGTGCCAGCAGCTGGACCGGACAGGGCGGACAAGAGACCCAGTACTTC.

This clone has a handful of counts. The chain uses TRBV5-6 and TRBJ2-1; a possible D gene is TRBD2 (5 bases). V lost 3 bases, J lost 7 bases, and 5 bases lay in between. The germline CDR1 and CDR2 sequences are SGHDT and YYEEEE. CDR3 length: 11 amino acids. The CDR3 loop is CASSWENEQFF. The DNA for the CDR3 is TGTGCCAGCAGCTGGGAGAATGAGCAGTTCTTC. The variable domain in full, with the rest retrieved from reference TRBV5-6 and TRBJ2-1, is DAGVTQSPTHLIKTRGQQVTLRCSPKSGHDTVSWYQQALGQGPQFIFQYYEEEERQRGNFPDRFSGHQFPNYSSELNVNALLLGDSALYLCASSWENEQFFGPGTRLTVL.

CDR3 in amino acids: CASSERGGSPYEQYF. The CDR3 DNA reads as TGTGCCAGCAGCGAAAGGGGGGGAAGCCCCTACGAGCAGTACTTC. The chain has TRBV7-9 and TRBJ2-7; possible D gene TRBD2, 7 bases. The V gene's germline CDR1 is SEHNR and CDR2 FQNEAQ (reference sequence). This CDR3 is built from 15 residues. Trimming stripped 5 bases from V and 2 bases from J, with 16 bases between.

This clone was observed once. The V call is TRBV30, the J call TRBJ2-2, with D uncertain. CDR3 length equals 12 residues. V lost 5 bases and J 1 base, leaving 5 bases between the germline ends. CDR1 and CDR2 (germline): GTSNPN, SVGIG (reference sequence). This CDR3 is CAWGRNTGELFF. In DNA, the CDR3 is TGTGCCTGGGGAAGGAACACCGGGGAGCTGTTTTTT.

V and J are TRBV6-6 and TRBJ1-2; a possible D gene is TRBD1 (5 bases). Germline CDR1 and CDR2: MNHNY and SVGAGI (reference sequence). The V and J ends lost 6 bases and 6 bases respectively, with 14 bases between them. CDR3 length: 13 residues. CDR3 DNA sequence: TGTGCCAGCAGCAAACAGGTCGGGGATGGCTACACCTTC. Encoded protein: CASSKQVGDGYTF.

The V gene is TRBV5-1, the J gene TRBJ1-4; 7 bases agree with TRBD1. CDR3 length: 15 amino acids. V gave up 4 bases and J gave up 8 bases; unmatched junction bases: 11. The V gene's germline CDR1 is SGHRS and CDR2 YFSETQ. The CDR3 spells CASSRDGTVGEKLFF. In nucleotides, the CDR3 is TGCGCCAGCAGCAGAGACGGGACAGTGGGGGAAAAACTGTTTTTT.

A single count supports this clone. The chain recombines TRBV10-3 with TRBJ2-1, with 7 bases fitting TRBD2. This CDR3 is built from 15 residues. The ends lost 2 bases at V and 2 bases at J; junction bases unmatched: 3. Germline CDR1 and CDR2: ENHRY and SYGVKD. CDR3 DNA: TGTGCCATCAGTGAGCGGGGGGTCACCTACAATGAGCAGTTCTTC. It is translated as CAISERGVTYNEQFF.

The rearrangement joins TRBV14 to TRBJ2-3; no firm D call. Trimming cost V 1 base and J 0 bases, with 8 bases left between them. There are 15 residues in the CDR3. Germline CDR1 reads SGHDN; CDR2 reads FVKESK. This chain's CDR3 is CASSQGVLSTDTQYF. CDR3 nucleotide sequence: TGTGCCAGCAGCCAAGGAGTCCTTAGCACAGATACGCAGTATTTT.

This chain uses TRBV2 with TRBJ1-1; 7 nucleotides align to TRBD1. Germline V gene data show CDR1 as SNHLY and CDR2 as FYNNEI. The V gene end was trimmed by 7 bases and the J gene end by 9 bases; junction bases not matched to a gene: 5. This CDR3 contains 11 residues. CDR3: CASTSTGKAFF. Written as DNA, the CDR3 is TGTGCCAGCACCTCGACAGGGAAAGCTTTCTTT.

CDR3 in amino acids: CASSDGAGSGNIQYF. Here the CDR3 DNA reads TGCGCCAGCAGTGATGGTGCGGGGTCAGGAAACATTCAGTACTTC. This chain links TRBV10-2 with TRBJ2-4, with D perhaps TRBD2 (6 bases). V gave up 3 bases and J gave up 6 bases, with 15 bases separating them. Germline V lookup: CDR1 WSHSY, CDR2 SAAADI. The CDR3 extends over 15 amino acids.

This chain links TRBV7-9 with TRBJ1-4, with D possibly matching TRBD1 (5 bases). The CDR3 runs 14 residues. V was clipped by 1 base and J by 8 bases, with 11 bases between them. Germline CDR1 reads SEHNR; CDR2 reads FQNEAQ (reference sequence). The DNA of the CDR3 is TGTGCCAGCAGCTTAGGGACAATCAGGGAAAAACTGTTTTTT. This translates into CASSLGTIREKLFF.

The gene calls are TRBV6-6 and TRBJ2-7; D is unclear. V was shortened by 2 bases and J by 7 bases, with 15 bases between the two germline ends. This CDR3 comprises 14 residues. Germline lookup yields CDR1 MNHNY and CDR2 SVGAGI (reference sequence). The CDR3 spells CASSYVWSEGEQYF. CDR3 DNA sequence: TGTGCCAGCAGTTACGTCTGGTCCGAAGGGGAGCAGTACTTC.

Comments on this clone: A read error may produce the germline difference seen at one junction end. V usage is TRBV10-2 and J usage is TRBJ1-2; a possible D gene is TRBD1 (5 bases). Germline assignment: CDR1 WSHSY and CDR2 SAAADI. This CDR3 is built from 14 residues. In nucleotides, the CDR3 is TGCGCCAGCAGTGCCCCACAGGTGGACTATGGCTACATCTTC. Residues: CASSAPQVDYGYIF.

Concerning this clone itself: Other DNA sequences of this sample code for an identical CDR3. The chain recombines TRBV6-5 with TRBJ1-3; TRBD1 aligns across 8 bases. This CDR3 has 14 residues. Germline V gene lookup returns CDR1 MNHEY and CDR2 SVGAGI. J was trimmed by 2 bases and V by 6 bases; bases with no gene match: 3. The DNA of the CDR3 is TGTGCCAGCAGACCGACAGGGGCTGGAAACACCATATATTTT. Translated: CASRPTGAGNTIYF.